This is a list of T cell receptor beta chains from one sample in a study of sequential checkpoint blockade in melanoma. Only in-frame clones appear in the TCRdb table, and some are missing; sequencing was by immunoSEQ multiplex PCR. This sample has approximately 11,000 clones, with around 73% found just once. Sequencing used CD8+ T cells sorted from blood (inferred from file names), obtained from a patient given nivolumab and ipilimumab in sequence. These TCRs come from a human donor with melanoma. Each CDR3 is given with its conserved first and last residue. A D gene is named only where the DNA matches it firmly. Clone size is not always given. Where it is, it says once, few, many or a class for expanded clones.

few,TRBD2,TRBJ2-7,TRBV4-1,TGCGCCAGCAGCCAAACGACTAGCGCGGCCTACGAGCAGTACTTC,CASSQTTSAAYEQYF
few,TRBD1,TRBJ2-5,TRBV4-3,TGCGCCAGCAGCCAATGGACAGGGTCCCAAGAGACCCAGTACTTC,CASSQWTGSQETQYF
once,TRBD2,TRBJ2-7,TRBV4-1,TGCGCCAGCAGCCAAGATTCTAGCGGGAGCCAGTACGAGCAGTACTTC,CASSQDSSGSQYEQYF
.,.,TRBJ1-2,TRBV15,TGTGCCACCAGCAGAGACCCACAGGGTAGCTATGGCTACACCTTC,CATSRDPQGSYGYTF
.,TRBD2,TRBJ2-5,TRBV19,TGTGCCAGTAGTATAGTGCTCGGGGCTAGCGGGAGGTCTGAGACCCAGTACTTC,CASSIVLGASGRSETQYF
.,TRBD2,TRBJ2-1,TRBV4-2,TGTGCCAGCAGCCAAGCCGGGCGGGAGGCCTACAATGAGCAGTTCTTC,CASSQAGREAYNEQFF
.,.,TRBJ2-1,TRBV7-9,TGTGCCAGCAGCTCTTCTAGCGACCCTTACAATGAGCAGTTCTTC,CASSSSSDPYNEQFF
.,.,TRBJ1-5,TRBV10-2,TGCGCCAGCAGTGAGGGATTTGGGGGGGCCCAGCATTTT,CASSEGFGGAQHF
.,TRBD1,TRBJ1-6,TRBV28,TGTGCCACCATTCCCTCGGGACAGTATAATTCACCCCTCCACTTT,CATIPSGQYNSPLHF
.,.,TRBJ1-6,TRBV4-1,TGCGCCAGCAGCTACAAGGGGGGGGGTAATTCACCCCTCCACTTT,CASSYKGGGNSPLHF
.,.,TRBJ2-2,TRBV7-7,TGTGCCAGCAGCTTAGGACCCGGGATTTCCGGGGAGCTGTTTTTT,CASSLGPGISGELFF
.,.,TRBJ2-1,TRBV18,TGTGCCAGCTCACCCCTAGGGGCGTACTCCTACAATGAGCAGTTCTTC,CASSPLGAYSYNEQFF
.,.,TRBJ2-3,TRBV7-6,TGTGCCAGCAGCTTAGTTGACTACCACACAGATACGCAGTATTTT,CASSLVDYHTDTQYF
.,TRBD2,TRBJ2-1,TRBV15,TGTGCCACCAGCAGAGCGGGGCTAGCGGGTCCCGGGCAGTTCTTC,CATSRAGLAGPGQFF
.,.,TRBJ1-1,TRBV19,TGTGCCAGTAGTATATTCGGGGGTACTGAAGCTTTCTTT,CASSIFGGTEAFF
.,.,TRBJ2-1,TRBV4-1,TGCGCCAGCAGCCAAGACCCCCGTATATACAATGAGCAGTTCTTC,CASSQDPRIYNEQFF
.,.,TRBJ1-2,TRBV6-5,TGTGCCAGCGGCGACGGGAATCCCCATGACGGCTACACCTTC,CASGDGNPHDGYTF
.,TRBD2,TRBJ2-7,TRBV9,TGTGCCAGCAGCGTAGGTCTGGGCGGGAGCAACGAGCAGTACTTC,CASSVGLGGSNEQYF
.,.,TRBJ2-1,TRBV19,TGTGCCAGTAGAGCTTCCTACAATGAGCAGTTCTTC,CASRASYNEQFF
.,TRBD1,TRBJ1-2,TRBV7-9,TGTGCCAGCAGCGAAGGGACAGGGAACTATGGCTACACCTTC,CASSEGTGNYGYTF
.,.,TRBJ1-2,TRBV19,TGTGCCAGTAGCAGACACCCCTCAGGGGTAGGAGGCTACACCTTC,CASSRHPSGVGGYTF
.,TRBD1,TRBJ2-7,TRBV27,TGTGCCAGCAGTCTCTGGCCGGGACAGGCCTACGAGCAGTACTTC,CASSLWPGQAYEQYF
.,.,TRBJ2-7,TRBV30,TGTGCCTGGACAGGAAGCTCCTACGAGCAGTACTTC,CAWTGSSYEQYF
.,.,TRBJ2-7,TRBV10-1,TGCGCCAGCAGTGATGATAGAGGGATCGAGCAGTACTTC,CASSDDRGIEQYF
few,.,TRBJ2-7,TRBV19,TGTGCCAGTAGCCCAGGGGCAAGCGAGCAGTACTTC,CASSPGASEQYF
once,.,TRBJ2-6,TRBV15,TGTGCCACCAGCGTAACATACACTGGGGCCAACGTCCTGACTTTC,CATSVTYTGANVLTF
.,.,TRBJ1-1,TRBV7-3,TGTGCCAGCAGCTCCCTTATGAACACTGAAGCTTTCTTT,CASSSLMNTEAFF
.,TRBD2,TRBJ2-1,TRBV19,TGTGCCAGTACTGGGACTAGCGGGTTGAGCTCCTACAATGAGCAGTTCTTC,CASTGTSGLSSYNEQFF
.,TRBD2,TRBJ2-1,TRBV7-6,TGTGCCAGCAGCTTAGCGCTGGCTAGCGGGACCAATGAGCAGTTCTTC,CASSLALASGTNEQFF
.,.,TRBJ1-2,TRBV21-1,TGTGCCCCGAGGGGGGGGGCGCAGGACTATGGCTACACCTTC,CAPRGGAQDYGYTF
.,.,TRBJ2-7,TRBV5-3,TGTGCCAGCAGCTTGTCAGGGGCGCCCCACGAGCAGTACTTC,CASSLSGAPHEQYF
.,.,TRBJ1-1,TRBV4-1,TGCGCCAGCAGCCAAGATTCCCCAAACACTGAAGCTTTCTTT,CASSQDSPNTEAFF
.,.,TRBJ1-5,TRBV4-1,TGCGCCAGCAGCCCACATACTAGCAATCAGCCCCAGCATTTT,CASSPHTSNQPQHF
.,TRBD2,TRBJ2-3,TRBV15,TGTGCCACCAGCAGAGTCCCGACTAGCGAGCTCACAGATACGCAGTATTTT,CATSRVPTSELTDTQYF
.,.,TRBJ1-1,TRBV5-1,TGCGCCAGCAGCCCGGAGACAGGTGAAGCTTTCTTT,CASSPETGEAFF
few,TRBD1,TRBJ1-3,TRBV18,TGTGCCAGCTCACCGTCAGGGGGTCGATCTTTCTCTGGAAACACCATATATTTT,CASSPSGGRSFSGNTIYF
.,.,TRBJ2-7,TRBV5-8,TGTGCCAGCAGCTTGGTCTACTCCTACGAGCAGTACTTC,CASSLVYSYEQYF
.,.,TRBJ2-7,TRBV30,TGTGCCTGGAGTCCCCTCCCCCGCGAGCAGTACTTC,CAWSPLPREQYF
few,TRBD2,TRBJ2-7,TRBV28,TGTGCCAGCAGTTTCGATCTAGCGGCTTACGAGCAGTACTTC,CASSFDLAAYEQYF
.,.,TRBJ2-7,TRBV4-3,TGCGCCAGCAGCCAAGATCTTTCCTCCTACGAGCAGTACTTC,CASSQDLSSYEQYF
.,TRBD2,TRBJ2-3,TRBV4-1,TGCGCCAGCAGCCAATCTAGCGGGAGGGCCGTAGATACGCAGTATTTT,CASSQSSGRAVDTQYF
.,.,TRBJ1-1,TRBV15,TGTGCCACCAGCAGAGATGGGGGCTATAACCTGAACACTGAAGCTTTCTTT,CATSRDGGYNLNTEAFF
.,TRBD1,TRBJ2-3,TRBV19,TGTGCCAGTAGCCGAGGACAGGGAAGTTGGCCAGATACGCAGTATTTT,CASSRGQGSWPDTQYF
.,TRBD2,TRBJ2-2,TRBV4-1,TGCGCCAGCAGCCAAGATCGGGGGAGGGCCTACACCGGGGAGCTGTTTTTT,CASSQDRGRAYTGELFF
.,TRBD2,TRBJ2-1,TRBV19,TGTGCCAGTGGCCTGACTAGCGGGAGTTTGGATGAGCAGTTCTTC,CASGLTSGSLDEQFF
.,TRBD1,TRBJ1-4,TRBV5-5,TGTGCCAGCAGCTTGGGGGACAGGGGGTTTGAAAAACTGTTTTTT,CASSLGDRGFEKLFF
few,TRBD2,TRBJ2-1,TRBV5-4,TGTGCCAGCAGCAGCGGGATATCCAATGAGCAGTTCTTC,CASSSGISNEQFF
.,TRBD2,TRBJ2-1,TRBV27,TGTGCCAGCAGTTTAGTTCTAGCGGGGAATGAGCAGTTCTTC,CASSLVLAGNEQFF
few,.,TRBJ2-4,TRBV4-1,TGCGCCAGCAGCCGCGCGGGCAGGGATACGGGAGTTGGGCTAGCCAAAAACATTCAGTACTTC,CASSRAGRDTGVGLAKNIQYF
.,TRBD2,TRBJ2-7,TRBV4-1,TGCGCCAGCAGCTCTCGACTAGCGGGACTCTACGAGCAGTACTTC,CASSSRLAGLYEQYF
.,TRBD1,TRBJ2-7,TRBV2,TGTGCCAGCTCGACAGGGGGGAGTTTCGACGAGCAGTACTTC,CASSTGGSFDEQYF
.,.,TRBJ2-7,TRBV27,TGTGCCAGCCGGGACTTGCTCTCCTACGAGCAGTACTTC,CASRDLLSYEQYF
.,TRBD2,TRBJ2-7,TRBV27,TGTGCCAGCAGTCCAAGCGGGGGGGACTTTACCTACGAGCAGTACTTC,CASSPSGGDFTYEQYF
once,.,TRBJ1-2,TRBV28,TGTGCCAGCAAGTCGTCGGGCCAGGGCTATGGCTACACCTTC,CASKSSGQGYGYTF
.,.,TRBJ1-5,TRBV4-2,TGTGCCAGCAGCCAACCGTATAGCAATCAGCCCCAGCATTTT,CASSQPYSNQPQHF
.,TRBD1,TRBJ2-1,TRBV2,TGTGCCAGCAGAGCTTTCGGGACAGGGGCCGACAATGAGCAGTTCTTC,CASRAFGTGADNEQFF
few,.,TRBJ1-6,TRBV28,TGTGCCAGCACCCGACCGGAGGCCTATAATTCACCCCTCCACTTT,CASTRPEAYNSPLHF
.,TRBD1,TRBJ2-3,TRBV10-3,TGTGCCATCAGTGGGACAGGGGAGGATACGCAGTATTTT,CAISGTGEDTQYF